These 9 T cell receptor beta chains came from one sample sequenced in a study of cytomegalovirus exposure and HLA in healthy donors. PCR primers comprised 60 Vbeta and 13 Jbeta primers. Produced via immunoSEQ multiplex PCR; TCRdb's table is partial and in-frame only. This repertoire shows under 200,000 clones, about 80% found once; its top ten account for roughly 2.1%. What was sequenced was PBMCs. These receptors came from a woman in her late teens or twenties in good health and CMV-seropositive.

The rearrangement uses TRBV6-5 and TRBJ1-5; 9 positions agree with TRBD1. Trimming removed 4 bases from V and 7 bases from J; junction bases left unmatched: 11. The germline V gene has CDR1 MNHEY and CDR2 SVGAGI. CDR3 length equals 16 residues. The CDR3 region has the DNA TGTGCCAGCAGTTCCCGCAGACAGGGGACAGGGCAGCCCCAGCATTTT. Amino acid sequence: CASSSRRQGTGQPQHF.

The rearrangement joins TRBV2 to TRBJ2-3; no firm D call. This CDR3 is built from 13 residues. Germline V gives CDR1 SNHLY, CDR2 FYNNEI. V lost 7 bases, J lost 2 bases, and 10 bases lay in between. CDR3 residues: CASTVGTTDTQYF. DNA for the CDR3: TGTGCCAGCACCGTGGGCACCACAGATACGCAGTATTTT.

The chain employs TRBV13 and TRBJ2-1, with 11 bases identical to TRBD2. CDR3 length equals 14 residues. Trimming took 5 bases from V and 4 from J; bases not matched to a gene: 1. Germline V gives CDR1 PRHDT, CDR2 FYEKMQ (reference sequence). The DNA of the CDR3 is TGTGCCAGCAGCGGACTAGCGGGTTACAATGAGCAGTTCTTC. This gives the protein CASSGLAGYNEQFF.

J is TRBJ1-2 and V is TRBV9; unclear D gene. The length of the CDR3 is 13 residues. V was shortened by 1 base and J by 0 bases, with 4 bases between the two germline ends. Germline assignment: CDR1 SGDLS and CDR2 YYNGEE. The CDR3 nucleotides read TGTGCCAGCAGCGTAAGAGCTAACTATGGCTACACCTTC. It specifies CASSVRANYGYTF.

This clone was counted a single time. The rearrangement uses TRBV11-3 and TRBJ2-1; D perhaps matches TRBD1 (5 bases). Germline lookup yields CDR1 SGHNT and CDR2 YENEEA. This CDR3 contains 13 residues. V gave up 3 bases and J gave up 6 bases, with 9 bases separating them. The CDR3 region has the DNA TGTGCCAGCAGCTTGGACACACTCAATGAGCAGTTCTTC. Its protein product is CASSLDTLNEQFF.

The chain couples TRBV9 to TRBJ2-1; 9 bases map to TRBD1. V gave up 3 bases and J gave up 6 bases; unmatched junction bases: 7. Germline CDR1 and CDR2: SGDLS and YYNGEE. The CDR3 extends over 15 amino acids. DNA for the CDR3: TGTGCCAGCAGCGAGGGACAGGGAACTTTCAATGAGCAGTTCTTC. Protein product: CASSEGQGTFNEQFF. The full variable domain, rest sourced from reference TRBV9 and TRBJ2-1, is DSGVTQTPKHLITATGQRVTLRCSPRSGDLSVYWYQQSLDQGLQFLIQYYNGEERAKGNILERFSAQQFPDLHSELNLSSLELGDSALYFCASSEGQGTFNEQFFGPGTRLTVL.

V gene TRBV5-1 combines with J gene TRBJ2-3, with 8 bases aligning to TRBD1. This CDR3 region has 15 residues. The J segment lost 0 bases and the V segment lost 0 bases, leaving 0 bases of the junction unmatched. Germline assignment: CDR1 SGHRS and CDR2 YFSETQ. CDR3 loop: CASSLGDRSTDTQYF. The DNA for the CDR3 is TGCGCCAGCAGCTTGGGGGACAGGAGCACAGATACGCAGTATTTT.

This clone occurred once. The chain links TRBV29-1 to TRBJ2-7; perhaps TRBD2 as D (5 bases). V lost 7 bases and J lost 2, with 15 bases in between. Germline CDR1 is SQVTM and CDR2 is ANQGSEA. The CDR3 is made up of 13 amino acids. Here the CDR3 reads CSAVPGDPYEQYF. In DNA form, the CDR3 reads TGCAGCGCGGTCCCCGGGGATCCCTACGAGCAGTACTTC.

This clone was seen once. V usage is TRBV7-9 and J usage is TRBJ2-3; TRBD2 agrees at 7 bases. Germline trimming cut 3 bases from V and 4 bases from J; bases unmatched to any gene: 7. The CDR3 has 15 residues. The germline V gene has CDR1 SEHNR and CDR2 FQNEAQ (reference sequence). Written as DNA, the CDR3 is TGTGCCAGCAGCTTCGGGGAGGGCTCCCCAGATACGCAGTATTTT. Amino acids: CASSFGEGSPDTQYF.